This entry is about one T cell receptor beta chain. Its matching antigen is unknown. Germline V gene sequence: CDR1 SGHRS, CDR2 YFSETQ. Trimming pared 1 base from V and 4 bases from J, leaving 8 bases between. The CDR3 runs to 13 residues. This sample was included in a study of T cell responses to AZD1222 COVID-19 vaccine. Study-wide findings and caveats: Baseline seropositivity characterized only six AZD1222 recipients. Targets within unmutated variant regions were reportedly found for nearly half of spike-specific TCRs.

TCRdb keeps only in-frame clones here, not all; method: immunoSEQ multiplex PCR. The table has about 140,000 clones, about 87% seen once. The TCR sequence derives from an adult in good health. This sequence joins TRBV5-1 and TRBJ2-5; TRBD2 is a possible D gene (5 bases). The source was peripheral blood, collected on day 0 of AZD1222 vaccination. DNA of the CDR3: TGCGCCAGCAGCTTGTCGGGGAGAGAGACCCAGTACTTC. Its protein is CASSLSGRETQYF.